The clone carrying this T cell receptor (beta chain) was seen a few times. V lost 5 bases to trimming and J lost 0 bases, with 16 bases between them. This CDR3 comprises 16 residues. The germline CDR1 and CDR2 sequences are LGHNA and YNFKEQ. The sample belongs to a study of T cell changes during pregnancy in multiple sclerosis. Profiling relied on immunoSEQ multiplex PCR, and the TCRdb table lists in-frame clones only, not all of them. The sample has some 21,000 clones; around 81% are singletons. V usage is TRBV4-2 and J usage is TRBJ2-5; possibly TRBD1 for D (5 bases). The receptor was isolated from a female donor in good health, enrolled as a control in a pregnancy study. The sample in question was CD8+ T cells from peripheral blood mononuclear cells, obtained in the first trimester of pregnancy. CDR3 sequence (DNA): TGTGCCAGCAGCTTGGCCGGCAGGGCGTACCAAGAGACCCAGTACTTC. This sequence encodes CASSLAGRAYQETQYF.